Described below is a single TCR beta chain sequence and its context. In this sample, this clonotype turned up many times. What this receptor recognizes is not known. Base qualities are not recorded, but no much larger clone differs from it by a single base. This specimen comes from a study of spatial heterogeneity in lung cancer (dated by TCRdb to between 2018 and 2021). The study in broad terms: Donors were some 78 patients with early-stage, untreated non-small cell lung cancer from the lung TRACERx cohort. Follow-up PBMC samples were sequenced whenever the samples were available, and the median time to follow-up was approximately 24 months after resection. Beta-chain transcripts were consistently detected in greater numbers than alpha-chain transcripts, which likely reflects a higher abundance of beta-chain transcripts. In the raw uncorrected reads, each unique combination of TCR and UMI appeared more than ten times on average. In non-small cell lung cancer, the study made a quantitative comparison of TCR alpha and beta repertoires among multiple tumor regions, matched nontumor lung and blood. TCR repertoire features were related to nonsynonymous mutation counts determined by whole-exome sequencing of tumor tissue. At surgery, hundreds of tumor regions, roughly 63 matched nontumor lung samples and 50 to 60 PBMC samples were TCR-sequenced for both alpha and beta chains.

The germline V end is reduced by 1 base and the J end by 4 bases; junction bases left unmatched: 6. The CDR3 runs 18 amino acids, cysteine and phenylalanine included. Here the CDR3 DNA is all that survives: 54 bases in frame from base 1. Looking up the germline V gene yields CDR1 MGHRA and CDR2 YSYEKL. Libraries were built with 5' RACE. Data came from a NextSeq 500. To allow correction of PCR and sequencing errors, the TCR library protocol tagged every TCR cDNA molecule with a unique molecular identifier. Turning to the authors' computational methods: Decombinator tools were used for TCR identification, UMI-based error correction and CDR3 extraction. TCRs above a frequency of 2 per 1,000, corresponding to the top 1% of the tumor frequency distribution, were defined as expanded. Rényi diversity was computed with the R vegan package after subsampling each repertoire 100 times to 5,000 TCRs. CDR3 similarity networks were built from amino acid triplet string-kernel similarity, with CDR3s being connected when pairwise similarity was above 0.82. In-frame beta chains were kept once TCRdb had trimmed the public reads at Q25 with fastp and called clones with MiXCR. CDR3 protein duplicates are merged, each entry listing the most common genes and DNA. These V and J calls rely on TCRdb rather than the paper's analysis. This sample lists roughly 26,000 distinct CDR3 sequences; around 5.8% were detected once. Around a fifth of the sample belongs to the ten largest clones.

The time point label corresponds to: blood at routine non-recurrence follow-up after resection. Whole RNA extracted from tumor and nontumor lung tissue, or from cryopreserved PBMC samples, was used for TCR sequencing without cell sorting. Only patients with enough RNA available from two or more tumor regions were chosen for TCR sequencing. Here is what the overall study found, with its caveats: Ubiquitous expanded tumor TCRs showed up in blood more often at tumor resection than at routine follow-up. Confirming at a functional level the hypothesis that regional TCRs recognize regional mutations was considered to require additional single-cell paired TCR alpha and beta sequencing. Only approximately 14 patients were included in the comparisons of baseline and follow-up blood repertoires.

This chain is built from TRBV4-1 and TRBJ2-2; the junction holds 13 bases that match TRBD2. The sequences come from PBMCs, collected at follow-up. The sequence was obtained from a male donor with early-stage non-small cell lung cancer. The DNA reads TGCGCCAGCAGCCAAGGCGGACTAGCGGGAGTTGGCACCGGGGAGCTGTTTTTT. Its coded protein is CASSQGGLAGVGTGELFF.